This TCR beta chain was found in a study of Graves' ophthalmopathy and Graves' hyperthyroidism (dated by TCRdb to 2017 to 2018). About the study as a whole: Peripheral blood was collected at initial diagnosis, before any treatment. In total, 135 blood samples were TCR-sequenced: fewer than 50 ophthalmopathy, over 70 hyperthyroidism and some 17 hyperthyroidism-to-ophthalmopathy patients. An independent validation cohort was composed of around 19 hyperthyroidism patients and 17 patients who later progressed from hyperthyroidism to ophthalmopathy. To explore V-J signatures that separate ophthalmopathy from hyperthyroidism, a discovery set of about 100 patients was enrolled, consisting of about 43 with ophthalmopathy and roughly 57 with stable hyperthyroidism. In more than five hyperthyroidism patients, the T-cell repertoires found in thyroid tissue were compared with those found in blood. Once sampling was done, hyperthyroidism patients were given methimazole at a starting dose of 30 mg daily, while ophthalmopathy patients were given high-dose intravenous methylprednisolone. The 75 to 100 discovery patients were randomly split 7:3 into training and test sets. The study used signatures of the TCR beta repertoire to tell Graves' ophthalmopathy apart from Graves' hyperthyroidism and to predict which patients would progress to ophthalmopathy. Findings and caveats that apply to the study as a whole: Ophthalmopathy was separated from stable hyperthyroidism by the 13-signature model with 87.88% sensitivity and 81.08% specificity in cross-validation and with 80%/75% in the test set. No statistical method was used to set the sample size in advance, and the investigators knew which group each participant was assigned to. Most expanded thyroid clonotypes with frequency above 0.001 were also detected in blood, suggesting blood repertoires may reflect the thyroid immune response. In validation, the model predicted ophthalmopathy progression with roughly 68% sensitivity and less than 80% specificity; roughly 11 predicted patients were CT-confirmed with GO in a median of approximately 6.2 months.

Including the terminal cysteine and phenylalanine, the CDR3 comprises 15 residues. Solely the CDR3 DNA is kept, with 45 bases framed from the first base. According to the germline V gene, CDR1 reads MNHEY and CDR2 reads SVGEGT. Ends trimmed: V by 5 bases, J by 5 bases; bases unmatched to a gene: 8. With respect to this clonotype: Its binding antigen is unknown. Per-base quality was not reported, and no clone a single base away is much larger than it.

Ophthalmopathy patients had moderately to severely active disease, Clinical Activity Score of at least 3, NOSPECS grade of at least 4, and disease duration under 3 months. Patients with other autoimmune diseases, uncontrolled infections, pregnancy or lactation were excluded. Diagnosis relied on clinical symptoms, serum thyroxine, TRAb, thyroid ultrasound and orbital computed tomography. Using Ficoll-Paque density gradient centrifugation, PBMCs were isolated from 8.5 to 10 ml of fresh peripheral blood. Total RNA was extracted using Trizol reagent, and RNA quality was checked on an Agilent 2100 Bioanalyzer. For repertoire sequencing, TCR beta CDR3 regions were amplified from RNA transcripts. HTBI primers and the Qiagen OneStep RT-PCR kit were used in a first-round RT-PCR, which was followed by a second-round multiplex PCR, size selection and purification. The libraries underwent paired-end sequencing with 100 bp reads on an Illumina HiSeq2000. Per the original workflow: SOAPnuke was used to process the reads, throwing out any read that had adapters, had uncalled bases, had a mean Phred below 15, or lacked an exact constant-primer or identifier match. High-quality paired reads were merged with COPE v1.2.5. Clonotypes were defined as unique nucleotide sequences and were aligned to IMGT TRB V, D and J references using MiTCR v1.1. Analysis was restricted to V-J combinations with a frequency above 0.0001, which covered over 98% of repertoires. A TCR clonal expansion and chaos score per V-J combination was defined as the ratio of F50 clonal expansion to chaos observed in the TCRdist matrix. Welch's t-statistics and random forest were used to reduce the features to about a dozen V-J combinations, which were then used as input to a naive Bayes classifier. The similarity between thyroid and blood repertoires was quantified using the Morisita-Horn index. TCRdb trimmed public reads at Q25 via fastp, called clones via MiXCR and kept in-frame beta chains. Identical CDR3 proteins give one entry, which carries the most common genes and DNA. TCRdb's processing, not the study's, gives the V and J calls here. The sample table contains about 210,000 distinct CDR3 sequences; only one count was recorded for 25% to 35% of them. The ten largest clones capture 9.1% of the sample.

The chain joins TRBV6-2 or TRBV6-3 to TRBJ2-5; TRBD1 lines up with 10 middle nucleotides. The sequence derives from a man aged 50 or older with Graves' ophthalmopathy. Donor details come from another sample of the same person, matched by shared clones. Sequenced: peripheral blood. The base sequence is TGTGCCAGCAGTAAAGGGACAGGGGCTGGGGAGACCCAGTACTTC. Its product reads: CASSKGTGAGETQYF.